Each of the 25 T cell receptor beta chains below was sequenced from the same sample in a study of T cell responses to AZD1222 COVID-19 vaccine. Using immunoSEQ multiplex PCR, the repertoire was profiled, and TCRdb retains in-frame clones only, with some absent. The sample shows 110,000 to 150,000 clones, around nine tenths of them seen only once. The source was peripheral blood, collected 28 days after the second AZD1222 dose. Source of these receptors: an adult who received the AZD1222 COVID-19 vaccine.

This chain uses TRBV6-5 with TRBJ1-2; perhaps TRBD1 as D (6 bases). From germline, CDR1 is MNHEY and CDR2 SVGAGI. The V gene lost 9 bases and the J gene lost 5 bases, with 16 bases spanning the gap. This CDR3 spans 13 amino acids. CDR3 nucleotide sequence: TGTGCCAGTCTACAGGGCGGGGGTTATGGCTACACCTTC. As protein: CASLQGGGYGYTF.

V gene TRBV4-2 combines with J gene TRBJ2-5, with D perhaps TRBD2 (5 bases). CDR1 LGHNA and CDR2 YNFKEQ come from the germline V gene. The V and J ends lost 4 bases and 5 bases respectively, with 17 bases between them. The CDR3 is 15 amino acids. The CDR3 reads CASSRTDSERETQYF. DNA for the CDR3: TGTGCCAGCAGCCGAACGGACTCGGAGAGGGAGACCCAGTACTTC.

The gene calls are TRBV15 and TRBJ1-6; D not resolved. CDR1 and CDR2 from the germline V gene are LNHNV and YYDKDF (reference sequence). This CDR3 has 18 amino acids. V was trimmed by 0 bases and J by 0 bases, leaving 12 bases between them. CDR3 DNA: TGTGCCACCAGCAGAGATTACACGGATAGCTCCTATAATTCACCCCTCCACTTT. The encoded protein is CATSRDYTDSSYNSPLHF.

Concerning this clone itself: This may stem from a read error, because a much larger clone lies one nucleotide away. CDR3 sequence reads: CASSPGDYGYTF. The DNA of the CDR3 is TGTGCCAGCAGCCCGGGGGACTATGGCTACACCTTC. The chain couples TRBV7-2 to TRBJ1-2, with TRBD1 as a possible D gene (5 bases). The germline CDR1 and CDR2 sequences are SGHTA and FQGNSA. The CDR3 length is 12 residues. Trimming pared 5 bases from V and 3 bases from J, leaving 7 bases between. Filled out from reference TRBV7-2 and TRBJ1-2, the complete variable domain reads GAGVSQSPSNKVTEKGKDVELRCDPISGHTALYWYRQSLGQGLEFLIYFQGNSAPDKSGLPSDRFSAERTGGSVSTLTIQRTQQEDSAVYLCASSPGDYGYTFGSGTRLTVV.

The chain employs TRBV7-3 and TRBJ1-1; no clear D gene. From germline, CDR1 is SGHTA and CDR2 FQGTGA. CDR3 size: 13 residues. The V and J ends lost 4 bases and 3 bases respectively, with 9 bases between them. CDR3 region: CASSSNKHTEAFF. The CDR3 nucleotides read TGTGCCAGCAGCTCAAACAAACACACTGAAGCTTTCTTT.

The table lists this clone with a few counts. The rearrangement uses TRBV2 and TRBJ2-2; 8 bases match TRBD2. Trimming removed 10 bases from V and 4 bases from J; junction bases left unmatched: 5. CDR3 length: 13 amino acids. The germline CDR1 and CDR2 sequences are SNHLY and FYNNEI. The CDR3, as DNA: TGTGCCACCCTTAGCGGGGTCACCGGGGAGCTGTTTTTT. Its protein product is CATLSGVTGELFF.

This clone appeared once. This chain joins TRBV19 and TRBJ2-7, with D possibly being TRBD2 (5 bases). CDR3 length: 11 amino acids. V shed 6 bases and J shed 6 bases, with 9 bases lying between them. CDR1 LNHDA and CDR2 SQIVND come from the germline V gene (reference sequence). The CDR3, as DNA: TGTGCCAGTAGGGGTACTAGCGAGCAGTACTTC. This codes for CASRGTSEQYF.

This clone was seen a single time. The rearrangement joins TRBV28 to TRBJ2-1; 9 bases fit TRBD2. CDR1 is MDHEN, CDR2 SYDVKM, per germline. The V segment lost 2 bases and the J segment 6 bases; nucleotides outside the gene matches: 8. The CDR3 extends over 16 amino acids. The CDR3 sequence: CASSLRREGPPNEQFF. The CDR3 DNA follows: TGTGCCAGCAGTTTACGGCGGGAGGGTCCCCCCAATGAGCAGTTCTTC.

The rearrangement joins TRBV9 to TRBJ2-1; D is possibly TRBD2 (6 bases). Germline loops: CDR1 SGDLS, CDR2 YYNGEE. This CDR3 is built from 16 residues. V was cut by 2 bases and J by 8 bases, with 20 bases left in between. The CDR3 is CASSVLAANSRDEQFF. CDR3 nucleotides: TGTGCCAGCAGCGTCTTAGCGGCTAACTCCAGGGATGAGCAGTTCTTC.

The chain carries TRBV10-3 and TRBJ2-3; D is perhaps TRBD2 (6 bases). This CDR3 comprises 14 residues. Germline-derived CDR1 and CDR2 are ENHRY and SYGVKD. Trimming pared 10 bases from V and 1 base from J, leaving 15 bases between. CDR3 DNA: TGTGCCACCGCGGGGAGTAGCGGCACAGATACGCAGTATTTT. Encoded protein: CATAGSSGTDTQYF.

The J gene is TRBJ1-3, the V gene TRBV19; no firm D call. CDR3 size: 17 residues. V dropped 3 bases and J dropped 0 bases, with 15 bases sitting between them. CDR1 and CDR2 from the germline V gene are LNHDA and SQIVND (reference sequence). CDR3 region: CASSIGGALTSGNTIYF. CDR3 sequence (DNA): TGTGCCAGTAGTATCGGCGGAGCCTTAACCTCTGGAAACACCATATATTTT.

CDR3 bases: TGTGCCAGCAGCTTTGCGCCTGGGCCGGCGTTCTTC. This encodes CASSFAPGPAFF. The J gene is TRBJ2-1, the V gene TRBV12-1; the table's D call of TRBD1 was not tested on the DNA. TRBV12-1 counts as a pseudogene. The CDR3 consists of 12 residues.

This chain joins TRBV5-4 and TRBJ2-2, with 8 positions matching TRBD1. The CDR3 runs to 15 residues. Germline V gene lookup returns CDR1 SGHNT and CDR2 YYREEE (reference sequence). The junction had 6 bases not matched to a gene; V was cut back by 4 bases and J by 4 bases. The CDR3 sequence is CASSTGQGGTGELFF. DNA for the CDR3: TGTGCCAGCAGCACCGGACAGGGAGGCACCGGGGAGCTGTTTTTT.

The genes are TRBV7-2 and TRBJ1-1; 8 bases line up with TRBD1. V was clipped by 3 bases and J by 6 bases; unmatched bases: 3. The CDR3 sequence is 13 residues long. Germline V gene lookup returns CDR1 SGHTA and CDR2 FQGNSA. The CDR3 DNA reads TGTGCCAGCAGCTTGGGACAGGCCCCTGAAGCTTTCTTT. It translates to CASSLGQAPEAFF.

The chain joins TRBV6-5 to TRBJ1-6; a weak D match, TRBD1 (6 bases). CDR1 is MNHEY and CDR2 is SVGAGI in the germline V gene. This CDR3 region has 14 residues. Trimming stripped 6 bases from V and 4 bases from J, with 10 bases between. CDR3 DNA sequence: TGTGCCAGCAGGGCAACAGGGTATAATTCACCCCTCCACTTT. Residues: CASRATGYNSPLHF.

CDR3 loop: CASSPWTENTEAFF. DNA of the CDR3: TGTGCCAGCAGCCCTTGGACGGAAAACACTGAAGCTTTCTTT. This rearrangement joins TRBV3-1 (or the pseudogene TRBV3-2) to TRBJ1-1; D remains unclear. This CDR3 contains 14 residues. From germline, CDR1 is LGHDT and CDR2 YNNKEL (reference sequence). V was trimmed by 4 bases and J by 2 bases, leaving 11 bases between them.

V and J are TRBV7-2 and TRBJ2-7; 13 bases are shared with TRBD2. Germline V gives CDR1 SGHTA, CDR2 FQGNSA. This CDR3 is built from 15 residues. The V and J ends lost 4 bases and 6 bases, in that order; junction bases with no gene match: 6. Here the CDR3 DNA reads TGTGCCAGCAGCTCAAATGGACTAGCGGGAGTCGAGCAGTACTTC. It is translated as CASSSNGLAGVEQYF.

The chain links TRBV10-2 to TRBJ1-2, with unresolved D. CDR3 length: 14 amino acids. Trimming pared 10 bases from V and 0 bases from J, leaving 15 bases between. Germline V gene lookup returns CDR1 WSHSY and CDR2 SAAADI. For the CDR3, the DNA is TGCGCCACTCAGGATAGAGGCGCTAACTATGGCTACACCTTC. It encodes CATQDRGANYGYTF.

The chain has TRBV5-1 and TRBJ1-2; 7 positions agree with TRBD1. The CDR3 spans 13 residues. V shed 5 bases and J 2 bases; nucleotides not matched to a gene: 3. CDR1 is SGHRS, CDR2 YFSETQ, per germline. The CDR3 nucleotides read TGCGCCAGCAGTAAGGACAGGAACTATGGCTACACCTTC. This sequence encodes CASSKDRNYGYTF.

The genes are TRBV27 and TRBJ1-6; D unclear. The ends were cut back, 2 bases at V and 3 bases at J, with 20 bases in the middle. The CDR3 runs 19 residues. Germline V gene lookup returns CDR1 MNHEY and CDR2 SMNVEV (reference sequence). CDR3 DNA sequence: TGTGCCAGCAGTTTAAAGAGTGGTTGGGAGGCGAACTATAATTCACCCCTCCACTTT. Translation gives CASSLKSGWEANYNSPLHF.

The chain employs TRBV7-6 and TRBJ2-5; a weak D match, TRBD1 (6 bases). This CDR3 is built from 13 residues. CDR1 and CDR2 (germline): SGHVS, FNYEAQ. V lost 5 bases and J lost 3, with 10 bases in between. CDR3 residues: CASSPNREETQYF. The CDR3, as DNA: TGTGCCAGCAGCCCTAACAGGGAAGAGACCCAGTACTTC.

The chain uses TRBV27 and TRBJ2-7, with 7 bases fitting TRBD1. The CDR3 is 15 residues long. Germline lookup yields CDR1 MNHEY and CDR2 SMNVEV (reference sequence). V was pared by 5 bases and J by 0 bases, with 7 bases of the junction left unmatched. CDR3 sequence reads: CASSALGQSSYEQYF. The CDR3 coding sequence is TGTGCCAGCAGTGCCTTGGGACAGAGCTCCTACGAGCAGTACTTC.

V gene TRBV10-3 combines with J gene TRBJ2-3, with TRBD2 matching 7 bases. The CDR3 has 14 amino acids. V was pared by 3 bases and J by 3 bases, with 3 bases of the junction left unmatched. The germline CDR1 and CDR2 sequences are ENHRY and SYGVKD. The DNA for the CDR3 is TGTGCCATCAGTGACGGGACTACAACAGATACGCAGTATTTT. Its protein product is CAISDGTTTDTQYF.

V is TRBV27 and J is TRBJ1-5; 9 bases line up with TRBD1. Trimming removed 5 bases from V and 2 bases from J; junction bases left unmatched: 13. From germline, CDR1 is MNHEY and CDR2 SMNVEV (reference sequence). This CDR3 region has 18 residues. Here the CDR3 reads CASSPGQGRGRGNQPQHF. CDR3 nucleotides: TGTGCCAGCAGTCCGGGACAGGGAAGGGGCCGAGGCAATCAGCCCCAGCATTTT.

The genes are TRBV11-2 and TRBJ2-5; perhaps TRBD2 as D (5 bases). The length of the CDR3 is 15 residues. Trimming removed 1 base at V and 2 bases at J, with 11 bases between. Germline loops: CDR1 SGHAT, CDR2 FQNNGV. CDR3 bases: TGTGCCAGCAGCTTAGGTCTAGCCTCGCAAGAGACCCAGTACTTC. The encoded protein is CASSLGLASQETQYF. The full variable domain, with the rest looked up from reference TRBV11-2 and TRBJ2-5, is EAGVAQSPRYKIIEKRQSVAFWCNPISGHATLYWYQQILGQGPKLLIQFQNNGVVDDSQLPKDRFSAERLKGVDSTLKIQPAKLEDSAVYLCASSLGLASQETQYFGPGTRLLVL.